One sample yielded the 32 T cell receptor beta chains listed below, sequenced in a study of radiotherapy plus CTLA-4 blockade in lung cancer. Data came from immunoSEQ multiplex PCR; TCRdb stores just in-frame clones and leaves some out. The repertoire holds 40,000 to 50,000 clones, with approximately 73% as singletons. The material was peripheral blood, obtained from a patient treated with radiotherapy plus ipilimumab. The source is a human donor with non-small cell lung cancer who had a complete response to radiotherapy plus ipilimumab.

This clone came up once. V and J are TRBV6-1 and TRBJ1-6; tentatively, D is TRBD1 (5 bases). V dropped 6 bases and J dropped 6 bases, with 12 bases sitting between them. There are 14 residues in the CDR3. Germline-derived CDR1 and CDR2 are MNHNS and SASEGT. Here the CDR3 DNA reads TGTGCCAGCAGGCCCGGGGGGGGTAATTCACCCCTCCACTTT. This codes for CASRPGGGNSPLHF.

The genes are TRBV2 and TRBJ1-4, with 11 bases identical to TRBD1. Germline V CDR1 and CDR2: SNHLY, FYNNEI. The V segment lost 8 bases and the J segment 7 bases; nucleotides outside the gene matches: 3. This CDR3 region has 13 residues. The chain's CDR3 is CASRDRGSEKLFF. The CDR3 DNA reads TGTGCCAGCCGGGACAGGGGGTCTGAAAAACTGTTTTTT.

V gene TRBV9 combines with J gene TRBJ2-2; 9 positions agree with TRBD1. Looked up from germline, CDR1 is SGDLS and CDR2 is YYNGEE. The CDR3 runs 16 residues. J lost 4 bases, V lost 6 bases, and 10 bases had no gene match. The CDR3 reads CASTIQDRGGTGELFF. In DNA, the CDR3 is TGTGCCAGCACCATACAAGACAGGGGGGGCACCGGGGAGCTGTTTTTT.

The J gene is TRBJ2-7, the V gene TRBV5-1; TRBD1 matches at 7 bases. The CDR3 loop spans 14 amino acids. V lost 5 bases, J lost 6 bases, and 11 bases stayed unmatched. Germline V CDR1 and CDR2: SGHRS, YFSETQ. The CDR3 sequence: CASSSGPTGSEQYF. The CDR3 DNA reads as TGCGCCAGCAGTTCCGGGCCGACAGGGTCCGAGCAGTACTTC.

This chain connects TRBV6-1 to TRBJ2-7; perhaps TRBD1 as D (5 bases). The CDR3 contains 15 residues. Germline V gene sequence: CDR1 MNHNS, CDR2 SASEGT. The V gene lost 7 bases and the J gene lost 0 bases, with 16 bases spanning the gap. CDR3 amino acids: CASNPGHLPSYEQYF. In nucleotides, the CDR3 is TGTGCCAGCAATCCAGGACACCTACCCTCCTACGAGCAGTACTTC.

V gene TRBV18 combines with J gene TRBJ2-7; TRBD2 agrees at 8 bases. After removal of 3 bases from V and 4 bases from J, the junction contained 8 bases not matched to a gene. CDR1 KGHSH and CDR2 LQKENI come from the germline V gene. The CDR3 consists of 15 residues. DNA for the CDR3: TGTGCCAGCTCACCCCTGAGCGGGAGTACGTACGAGCAGTACTTC. Translation gives CASSPLSGSTYEQYF.

The V call is TRBV19, the J call TRBJ1-5; D call uncertain. The CDR3 is 14 amino acids. The V end lost 6 bases, the J end lost 1 base, and 10 bases lay between the germline ends. Germline CDR1 LNHDA, CDR2 SQIVND (reference sequence). CDR3 sequence: CASSWRRSNQPQHF. In DNA, the CDR3 is TGTGCCAGTAGCTGGCGGAGGAGCAATCAGCCCCAGCATTTT.

The V call is TRBV27, the J call TRBJ2-5; 11 positions agree with TRBD1. This CDR3 is built from 16 residues. Germline V gene lookup returns CDR1 MNHEY and CDR2 SMNVEV (reference sequence). V lost 4 bases to trimming and J lost 4 bases; unmatched junction nucleotides: 8. CDR3 residues: CASSSRGQGAGETQYF. In DNA form, the CDR3 reads TGTGCCAGCAGTTCTAGAGGACAGGGGGCCGGAGAGACCCAGTACTTC.

This clone showed up just once. The chain uses TRBV29-1 and TRBJ2-5; D unclear. The V end lost 6 bases, the J end lost 0 bases, and 11 bases lay between the germline ends. The germline gives CDR1 SQVTM, CDR2 ANQGSEA. The CDR3 is made up of 13 amino acids. CDR3 sequence: CSVSSVNQETQYF. CDR3 in DNA: TGCAGCGTCTCTTCCGTAAACCAAGAGACCCAGTACTTC.

The chain carries TRBV2 and TRBJ2-3; 11 nucleotides align to TRBD2. V trimming: 6 bases; J trimming: 3 bases; junction bases outside the gene matches: 5. The CDR3 consists of 15 residues. The germline gives CDR1 SNHLY, CDR2 FYNNEI. The CDR3 DNA follows: TGTGCCAGCAGACAACTAGCGGGAGTTACAGATACGCAGTATTTT. As protein: CASRQLAGVTDTQYF.

The chain recombines TRBV5-4 with TRBJ2-2; TRBD2 aligns across 11 bases. Per germline, CDR1 SGHNT and CDR2 YYREEE (reference sequence). The CDR3 is made up of 16 amino acids. With V trimmed by 4 bases and J by 2 bases, 4 bases remained unmatched. The CDR3: CASSLGLAENTGELFF. CDR3 sequence (DNA): TGTGCCAGCAGCCTGGGACTAGCGGAAAACACCGGGGAGCTGTTTTTT.

The genes are TRBV7-6 and TRBJ2-7; 11 positions match TRBD2. With 1 base clipped from V and 9 bases from J, the junction kept 11 bases outside the gene matches. The CDR3 runs 16 residues. Germline V CDR1 and CDR2: SGHVS, FNYEAQ. The CDR3 sequence: CASSLGGATSGSGQYF. The CDR3 DNA is TGTGCCAGCAGCTTAGGAGGGGCTACTAGCGGGAGCGGGCAGTACTTC.

The chain uses TRBV10-3 and TRBJ2-7; D not resolved. Germline-derived CDR1 and CDR2 are ENHRY and SYGVKD. This CDR3 is 11 amino acids long. The V end was cut by 10 bases, the J end by 2 bases, with 9 bases between. The CDR3 here is CATAVAYEQYF. The CDR3 nucleotides are TGTGCCACTGCGGTGGCCTACGAGCAGTACTTC.

The chain recombines TRBV28 with TRBJ2-6; no reliable D call. Trimming removed 6 bases from V and 0 bases from J, with 9 bases in between. Germline CDR1 reads MDHEN; CDR2 reads SYDVKM. There are 15 residues in the CDR3. CDR3 loop: CASRTRVSGANVLTF. In nucleotides, the CDR3 is TGTGCCAGCAGGACTCGGGTCTCTGGGGCCAACGTCCTGACTTTC.

The V and J genes are TRBV7-8 and TRBJ2-7, with 7 bases lining up with TRBD1. V lost 4 bases, J lost 3 bases, and 21 bases stayed unmatched. The germline CDR1 and CDR2 sequences are SGHVS and FQNEAQ. The CDR3 runs to 19 residues. The CDR3 here is CASSSYLIPTGIVGYEQYF. Written as DNA, the CDR3 is TGTGCCAGCAGCTCGTACCTTATACCGACAGGGATTGTAGGCTACGAGCAGTACTTC.

J is TRBJ2-2 and V is TRBV14; D unresolved. The CDR3 has 15 residues. Germline V gives CDR1 SGHDN, CDR2 FVKESK. Trimming took 1 base from V and 1 from J, leaving 7 bases between them. This chain's CDR3 is CASSQVSRNTGELFF. CDR3 nucleotides: TGTGCCAGCAGCCAAGTTAGCAGGAACACCGGGGAGCTGTTTTTT.

The chain links TRBV6-5 to TRBJ2-7; the D gene is possibly TRBD1 (6 bases). V was shortened by 0 bases and J by 9 bases, with 12 bases between the two germline ends. The germline gives CDR1 MNHEY, CDR2 SVGAGI. The CDR3 length is 13 residues. CDR3 DNA: TGTGCCAGCAGTTACTCTCAGGGGCTGTGGCAGTACTTC. This sequence encodes CASSYSQGLWQYF.

The V gene is TRBV2, the J gene TRBJ2-3; 8 positions agree with TRBD1. Germline assignment: CDR1 SNHLY and CDR2 FYNNEI. The J segment lost 2 bases and the V segment lost 6 bases, leaving 10 bases of the junction unmatched. The CDR3 consists of 16 residues. The CDR3, as DNA: TGTGCCAGCAGGTCCGGGACAGGTTTTATCACAGATACGCAGTATTTT. This translates into CASRSGTGFITDTQYF.

The chain carries TRBV19 and TRBJ1-1; D is ambiguous. Germline-derived CDR1 and CDR2 are LNHDA and SQIVND (reference sequence). Between the trimmed V and J ends, which lost 6 bases and 1 base, there was a span of 18 bases. This CDR3 spans 16 amino acids. The CDR3 spells CASSHRVFVRNTEAFF. The CDR3 DNA sequence: TGTGCCAGTAGCCACCGGGTATTTGTGCGGAACACTGAAGCTTTCTTT.

This sequence joins TRBV7-8 and TRBJ1-3; the match to TRBD1 covers 9 bases. V gave up 2 bases and J gave up 2 bases; unmatched junction bases: 4. Germline CDR1 reads SGHVS; CDR2 reads FQNEAQ. The CDR3 is made up of 16 amino acids. For the CDR3, the DNA is TGTGCCAGCAGCTTAAGGGACAGGGCTACTGGAAACACCATATATTTT. It yields the protein CASSLRDRATGNTIYF. The variable domain in full, completed from reference TRBV7-8 and TRBJ1-3, reads GAGVSQSPRYKVAKRGQDVALRCDPISGHVSLFWYQQALGQGPEFLTYFQNEAQLDKSGLPSDRFFAERPEGSVSTLKIQRTQQEDSAVYLCASSLRDRATGNTIYFGEGSWLTVV.

J is TRBJ2-5 and V is TRBV11-2, with D possibly TRBD1 on 5 matching bases. With 5 bases removed from V and 9 bases from J, the gap between germline ends came to 16 bases. The germline V gene encodes CDR1 SGHAT and CDR2 FQNNGV. The CDR3 is 13 amino acids. The CDR3 region has the DNA TGTGCCAGCAGCCACCCGCGGTTCAGGGCCCAGTACTTC. This sequence encodes CASSHPRFRAQYF. Filled out from reference TRBV11-2 and TRBJ2-5, the complete variable domain reads EAGVAQSPRYKIIEKRQSVAFWCNPISGHATLYWYQQILGQGPKLLIQFQNNGVVDDSQLPKDRFSAERLKGVDSTLKIQPAKLEDSAVYLCASSHPRFRAQYFGPGTRLLVL.

V is TRBV29-1 and J is TRBJ2-7, with 9 positions matching TRBD1. The J segment lost 1 base and the V segment lost 6 bases, leaving 7 bases of the junction unmatched. The CDR3 contains 14 residues. The germline gives CDR1 SQVTM, CDR2 ANQGSEA. The CDR3 bases are TGCAGCGTCCGACAGGGGGAATCATCCTACGAGCAGTACTTC. Amino acid sequence: CSVRQGESSYEQYF.

This clone came up a few times. The chain employs TRBV10-3 and TRBJ1-2, with TRBD1 matching 7 bases. With V trimmed by 10 bases and J by 0 bases, 5 bases remained unmatched. CDR3 length: 13 amino acids. Germline V CDR1 and CDR2: ENHRY, SYGVKD. CDR3 nucleotides: TGTGCCACCGCAGACAGGGCTAACTATGGCTACACCTTC. It encodes CATADRANYGYTF.

This clone was counted a few times. This chain connects TRBV6-5 to TRBJ2-7; TRBD1 might be the D (5 bases). Trimming stripped 4 bases from V and 7 bases from J, with 11 bases between. The CDR3 consists of 12 residues. Germline CDR1 MNHEY, CDR2 SVGAGI. The DNA for the CDR3 is TGTGCCAGCAGTTCCAGAGGACATGAGCAGTACTTC. Translating gives CASSSRGHEQYF.

The chain has TRBV7-9 and TRBJ1-1; TRBD1 is a possible D gene (6 bases). Trimming removed 1 base at V and 5 bases at J, with 11 bases between. The CDR3 extends over 14 amino acids. Germline CDR1 SEHNR, CDR2 FQNEAQ (reference sequence). CDR3 sequence reads: CASSLGGGGTEAFF. In DNA form, the CDR3 reads TGTGCCAGCAGCTTAGGGGGAGGGGGGACTGAAGCTTTCTTT.

The chain employs TRBV30 and TRBJ2-1; D gene ambiguous. Per the germline V gene, CDR1 is GTSNPN and CDR2 is SVGIG (reference sequence). The ends were cut back, 1 base at V and 1 base at J, with 8 bases in the middle. The CDR3 has 14 residues. The CDR3 DNA reads TGTGCCTGGAGTGCTGGCCGTTCCTACAATGAGCAGTTCTTC. Its translation: CAWSAGRSYNEQFF.

The sample holds a few counts of this clone. The rearrangement uses TRBV6-1 and TRBJ1-2; D is uncertain. Trimming removed 6 bases from V and 2 bases from J, with 10 bases in between. The CDR3 loop spans 13 amino acids. CDR1 and CDR2 from the germline V gene are MNHNS and SASEGT. The CDR3 DNA reads as TGTGCCAGCAGCCCGGGTAGAAACTATGGCTACACCTTC. It yields the protein CASSPGRNYGYTF.

The V and J genes are TRBV9 and TRBJ1-4, with 7 bases fitting TRBD1. Germline lookup yields CDR1 SGDLS and CDR2 YYNGEE. The length of the CDR3 is 16 residues. V lost 0 bases and J lost 6; bases outside the gene matches: 8. CDR3 sequence (DNA): TGTGCCAGCAGCGTAGACGGGCCAGGGGGAGATGAAAAACTGTTTTTT. Translation: CASSVDGPGGDEKLFF. The whole variable domain, remainder taken from reference TRBV9 and TRBJ1-4, is DSGVTQTPKHLITATGQRVTLRCSPRSGDLSVYWYQQSLDQGLQFLIQYYNGEERAKGNILERFSAQQFPDLHSELNLSSLELGDSALYFCASSVDGPGGDEKLFFGSGTQLSVL.

The chain recombines TRBV12-5 with TRBJ1-2; TRBD1 aligns across 8 bases. Germline V gene sequence: CDR1 LGHNT, CDR2 FRNRAP. The CDR3 has 16 amino acids. The J segment lost 5 bases and the V segment lost 6 bases, leaving 14 bases of the junction unmatched. DNA of the CDR3: TGTGCTAGTGGACTAGAACAGGGGGAAGGGGGGTATGGCTACACCTTC. Encoded protein: CASGLEQGEGGYGYTF. Combining the CDR3 with reference TRBV12-5 and TRBJ1-2 gives the whole variable domain DARVTQTPRHKVTEMGQEVTMRCQPILGHNTVFWYRQTMMQGLELLAYFRNRAPLDDSGMPKDRFSAEMPDATLATLKIQPSEPRDSAVYFCASGLEQGEGGYGYTFGSGTRLTVV.

The V call is TRBV29-1, the J call TRBJ2-5; maybe TRBD1 (5 bases). Deletions cut 7 bases from V and 2 bases from J, with 14 bases between. The CDR3 totals 13 residues. Germline lookup yields CDR1 SQVTM and CDR2 ANQGSEA. The CDR3 DNA follows: TGCAGCGCTGGGGCTCTCGAGCAAGAGACCCAGTACTTC. This encodes CSAGALEQETQYF.

V gene TRBV9 combines with J gene TRBJ2-1, with D perhaps TRBD2 (6 bases). Germline-derived CDR1 and CDR2 are SGDLS and YYNGEE. V was trimmed by 2 bases and J by 7 bases, leaving 13 bases between them. The length of the CDR3 is 14 residues. The CDR3 reads CASSVRGYSNEQFF. Written as DNA, the CDR3 is TGTGCCAGCAGCGTGCGGGGATATTCGAATGAGCAGTTCTTC.

The gene calls are TRBV7-2 and TRBJ2-2; TRBD1 might be the D (6 bases). The V gene's germline CDR1 is SGHTA and CDR2 FQGNSA. V dropped 1 base and J dropped 0 bases, with 12 bases sitting between them. The CDR3 covers 17 residues. CDR3 sequence: CASSLVWGLTNTGELFF. In DNA, the CDR3 is TGTGCCAGCAGCTTAGTTTGGGGGCTCACGAACACCGGGGAGCTGTTTTTT. Full variable domain (missing parts from reference TRBV7-2 and TRBJ2-2): GAGVSQSPSNKVTEKGKDVELRCDPISGHTALYWYRQSLGQGLEFLIYFQGNSAPDKSGLPSDRFSAERTGGSVSTLTIQRTQQEDSAVYLCASSLVWGLTNTGELFFGEGSRLTVL.